The sequence of this TCR beta chain was determined in a study of shared clonotypes between healthy human individuals. Whole-study results and caveats: Though the depth was large, rarefaction showed that sorted-subset sequencing was incomplete. Researchers sampled blood only, noting tissue repertoires likely differ.

Positively selected for CCR7, the CD45RO-negative cells used as naive CD8 cells excluded terminally differentiated effector memory CD45RA+ cells. Data came from immunoSEQ multiplex PCR; TCRdb stores just in-frame clones and leaves some out. The data show roughly 570,000 clones, 95% to 98% seen once. Germline V CDR1 and CDR2: MDHEN, SYDVKM. This CDR3 is built from 13 residues. Trimming left V 3 bases short and J 6 bases short, with 12 bases between. This clone was detected once. The antigen is undetermined. The chain recombines TRBV28 with TRBJ2-7; D remains unclear. The sequencing input was naive CD8+ T cells sorted from blood. The TCR originated in a man under 40 in good health. CDR3 protein: CASSFRLTSEQYF. The DNA of the CDR3 is TGTGCCAGCAGTTTCAGACTGACAAGCGAGCAGTACTTC.